This T cell receptor (beta chain) stems from a study of spatial heterogeneity in lung cancer. TCRdb called the 5' RACE reads again in MiXCR, with one record for every CDR3 protein. Among 15,000 to 20,000 distinct CDR3 sequences listed, about a fifth were seen once. Trimming left V 2 bases short and J 6 bases short, with 13 bases between. In germline, CDR1 is MDHEN, CDR2 SYDVKM. The CDR3 runs to 14 residues. As to time point: sample taken at primary tumor resection. Whole RNA, isolated from tumor, nontumor lung or frozen PBMC, was sequenced without prior sorting. A total of some 70 untreated early-stage non-small cell lung cancer patients served as donors. This clonotype was counted many times.

The sample consisted of PBMCs, taken at surgery. V is TRBV28 and J is TRBJ1-2; no clear D. This clonotype was obtained from a female donor with early-stage non-small cell lung cancer. CDR3 region: CASSLRARWNGYTF. CDR3 coding DNA: TGTGCCAGCAGTTTACGGGCCAGATGGAATGGCTACACCTTC.